A selection of T cell receptor beta chains follows, all from one sample in a study of blood T cell repertoires in COVID-19. Clones were sequenced by immunoSEQ multiplex PCR, and TCRdb holds only the in-frame ones, with some missing. The sample has a few hundred thousand clones; 82% are singletons. Sequenced: peripheral blood. The receptors were gathered from a woman aged 18-29 years with acute or convalescent COVID-19. Both conserved end residues are trimmed from each CDR3.

TRBV18	TRBJ2-7	ASSPLDREYEQY
TRBV5-1	TRBJ1-2	ASSLARGTVDYGYT
TRBV4-2	TRBJ2-6	ASSPGLSSGANVLT
TRBV5-1	TRBJ2-1	ASSLVTAGAIRNEQF
TRBV4-3	TRBJ2-3	ASSQDRAGGPSTDTQY
TRBV3-1/TRBV3-2	TRBJ1-6	ASSQSRNSPLH
TRBV7-8	TRBJ1-1	ASSLMRGAVEAF
TRBV2	TRBJ1-5	ASSEALLDWTGPYSNQPQH
TRBV5-3	TRBJ2-1	ARSDKAGLAVYNEQF
TRBV9	TRBJ2-1	ASSVAPTSGRANEQF
TRBV9	TRBJ2-1	ASSVGIDRGHEQF
TRBV28	TRBJ2-7	ASSFQLETRSYEQY
TRBV5-4	TRBJ2-5	ASSAGLAGETQY
TRBV30	TRBJ1-1	AWSGAGNTEAF
TRBV7-8	TRBJ2-7	ASSQTAYEQY
TRBV11-2	TRBJ1-2	ASSLAGGTGLLGYT
TRBV12-5	TRBJ2-2	ASGLVKPSLAGGLVNTGELF
TRBV7-6	TRBJ2-2	ASSLDSGDTGELF
TRBV9	TRBJ2-7	ASSVGGDLYEQY
TRBV6-6	TRBJ2-2	ASSSNGADTGELF
TRBV6-5	TRBJ1-1	ASSRDILFEAF
TRBV19	TRBJ2-7	ASSPLAGIGEQY
TRBV9	TRBJ2-1	ASSVMGGEQF
TRBV7-8	TRBJ1-1	ASSLVYRGEAF
TRBV29-1	TRBJ2-2	SVVRTGYTGELF
TRBV18	TRBJ1-1	ASSPYQGNTEAF
TRBV25-1	TRBJ2-5	ASSWGTSQETQY
TRBV30	TRBJ1-2	AWSVLGGGNYGYT
TRBV7-2	TRBJ2-1	ASSLQGTSGRWNEQF